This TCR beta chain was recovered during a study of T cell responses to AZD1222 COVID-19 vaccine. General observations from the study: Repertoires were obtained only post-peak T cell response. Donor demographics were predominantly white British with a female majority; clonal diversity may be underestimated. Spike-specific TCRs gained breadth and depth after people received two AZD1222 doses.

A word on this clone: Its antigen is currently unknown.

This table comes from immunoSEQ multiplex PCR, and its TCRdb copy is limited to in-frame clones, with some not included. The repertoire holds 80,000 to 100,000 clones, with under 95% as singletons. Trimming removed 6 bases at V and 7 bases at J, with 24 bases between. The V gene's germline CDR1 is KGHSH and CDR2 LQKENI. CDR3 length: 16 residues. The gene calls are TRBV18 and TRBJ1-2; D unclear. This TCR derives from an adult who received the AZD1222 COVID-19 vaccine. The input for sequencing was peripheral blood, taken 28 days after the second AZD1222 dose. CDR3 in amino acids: CASSPRLTREGFGYTF. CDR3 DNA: TGTGCCAGCTCTCCTCGACTTACCCGGGAAGGTTTTGGCTACACCTTC.